This T cell receptor (beta chain) came from a study of blood T cell repertoires in COVID-19. The method was immunoSEQ multiplex PCR; TCRdb's version includes in-frame clones alone and lacks a portion of them. The data show 210,000 or so clones, around 80% seen once. There are 13 residues in the CDR3. CDR1 SNHLY and CDR2 FYNNEI come from the germline V gene. V was shortened by 8 bases and J by 4 bases, with 12 bases between the two germline ends. Sequencing was carried out using PBMCs or T cells enriched from blood (not recorded which). This receptor was taken from a woman in her 40s with acute COVID-19. The chain recombines TRBV2 with TRBJ1-5; tentative D call: TRBD1 (6 bases). The CDR3 spells CASLRGENQPQHF. DNA of the CDR3: TGTGCCAGCCTCAGGGGAGAAAATCAGCCCCAGCATTTT.